The rows below give T cell receptor beta chains drawn from one sample of a study of stem cell transplantation in POMP-related autoinflammatory disease. The assay was immunoSEQ multiplex PCR, and TCRdb's table has in-frame clones only and misses some. In the table there are some 65,000 clones, more than 75% of which are singletons. The sequencing used CD4+ T cells from PBMCs, collected after stem cell transplantation. Every receptor here comes from a human patient with POMP-related autoinflammation and immune dysregulation (PRAID). Part of the T cell pool may stem from the graft donor. CDR3s include the opening cysteine and the closing phenylalanine or tryptophan. Fields, in order: J gene, clone size, D gene, CDR3 length, V gene, CDR3 DNA, CDR3 protein. D genes are given only for firm matches. Clone size is given for some rows only: seen once, a few or many times, or a class if the clone is expanded.

>TRBJ1-5|-|-|16|TRBV5-5
TGTGCCAGCAGCTTGGTTCCCCGGTATAGCAATCAGCCCCAGCATTTT
CASSLVPRYSNQPQHF
>TRBJ2-5|once|-|12|TRBV6-5
TGTGCCAGCGGTAAAATTGTAGAGACCCAGTACTTC
CASGKIVETQYF
>TRBJ1-6|-|-|16|TRBV5-6
TGTGCCAGCAGCTTGAAGCCCTTCGGCTATAATTCACCCCTCCACTTT
CASSLKPFGYNSPLHF
>TRBJ2-3|-|-|11|TRBV20-1
TGCAGCCCGCAGAGGCTCGATACGCAGTATTTT
CSPQRLDTQYF
>TRBJ2-1|-|-|15|TRBV11-2
TGTGCCAGCAGCTCCTCGGGTGATGGACGCAATGAGCAGTTCTTC
CASSSSGDGRNEQFF
>TRBJ2-5|-|-|16|TRBV6-5
TGTGCCAGCAGTTCCTTCCACAGGGACGGCAGAGAGACCCAGTACTTC
CASSSFHRDGRETQYF
>TRBJ2-5|-|TRBD1|17|TRBV20-1
TGCAGTGCTAGTCAGTATTCCGGGACAGTCATACAAGAGACCCAGTACTTC
CSASQYSGTVIQETQYF
>TRBJ2-3|-|TRBD1|14|TRBV5-1
TGCGCCACCAGCCCAGGGGGCCGCACAGATACGCAGTATTTT
CATSPGGRTDTQYF
>TRBJ2-1|-|-|13|TRBV12-5
TGTGCTAGTGAATCCCCCGGTTCCGGTGAGCAGTTCTTC
CASESPGSGEQFF
>TRBJ1-5|-|-|12|TRBV28
TGTGCCAGCAGTATGGTGGATCAGCCCCAGCATTTT
CASSMVDQPQHF
>TRBJ2-5|-|TRBD2|17|TRBV19
TGTGCCAGTAGTGAGAGAAAGACTAGCGGGAGTTTGGAGACCCAGTACTTC
CASSERKTSGSLETQYF
>TRBJ1-1|once|TRBD1|12|TRBV10-3
TGTGCCATCAGTACAGGACAGGGTGAAGCTTTCTTT
CAISTGQGEAFF
>TRBJ2-3|-|TRBD2|16|TRBV9
TGTGCCAGCAGCGTAGATAGCGGGAGGTCCACAGATACGCAGTATTTT
CASSVDSGRSTDTQYF
>TRBJ2-2|once|-|15|TRBV7-9
TGTGCCAGCAGCAGGACGGTACGGAACACCGGGGAGCTGTTTTTT
CASSRTVRNTGELFF
>TRBJ1-5|-|-|17|TRBV6-1
TGTGCCAGCAGTGCCCCCGGGGGGGGTGGCAGCAATCAGCCCCAGCATTTT
CASSAPGGGGSNQPQHF
>TRBJ2-3|-|-|16|TRBV6-2/TRBV6-3
TGTGCCAGCAGTTACTCGGCCGTTCTTACCTTAGATACGCAGTATTTT
CASSYSAVLTLDTQYF
>TRBJ2-2|few|-|14|TRBV3-1/TRBV3-2
TGTGCCAGCCGGCTATCCGGAAACACCGGGGAGCTGTTTTTT
CASRLSGNTGELFF
>TRBJ1-1|-|-|13|TRBV28
TGTGCCAGCAGTCAACTAGTGGGCACTGAAGCTTTCTTT
CASSQLVGTEAFF
>TRBJ2-1|once|-|16|TRBV11-2
TGTGCCAGCAGCTTAGGTCGGGGGATGTCCTACAATGAGCAGTTCTTC
CASSLGRGMSYNEQFF
>TRBJ1-6|-|-|15|TRBV18
TGTGCCAGCTCACCACGAGTCCCTTCGGGGTCACCCCTCCACTTT
CASSPRVPSGSPLHF
>TRBJ1-2|-|-|13|TRBV5-4
TGTGCCAGCAGCTCGGGATCCGACTATGGCTACACCTTC
CASSSGSDYGYTF
>TRBJ2-3|-|TRBD2|16|TRBV7-2
TGTGCCAGCAGCTTAGGCCTAGCGGGTAGCACAGATACGCAGTATTTT
CASSLGLAGSTDTQYF
>TRBJ2-7|-|-|14|TRBV11-3
TGTGCCAGCAGCACAATGACTAACTCCTACGAGCAGTACTTC
CASSTMTNSYEQYF
>TRBJ2-7|-|TRBD2|15|TRBV11-3
TGTGCCAGCAGCCCTGGACTAGCGGGATCATACGAGCAGTACTTC
CASSPGLAGSYEQYF
>TRBJ1-6|-|-|14|TRBV27
TGTGCCAGCGAGAATAGCTCCTATAATTCACCCCTCCACTTT
CASENSSYNSPLHF
>TRBJ2-2|-|-|16|TRBV11-2
TGTGCCAGCAGCGCGGAGTGGGGGGCGAACACCGGGGAGCTGTTTTTT
CASSAEWGANTGELFF
>TRBJ1-6|-|-|13|TRBV6-1
TGTGCCAGCAGTGAAGCGCGGGGAGTCCCCCTCCACTTT
CASSEARGVPLHF